A single sample gave rise to the 22 T cell receptor beta chains below, sequenced in a study of OX40 agonist ivuxolimab in advanced cancers. TCRdb's copy holds only in-frame clones and misses some; the assay was immunoSEQ multiplex PCR. Here the sample spans around 60,000 clones, about nine tenths being singletons. Sequenced here: CD4+ or CD8+ T cells sorted from blood, sampled in a trial of the OX40 agonist ivuxolimab. The source of these receptors is an adult with an advanced solid tumor such as melanoma, head and neck, liver or kidney cancer.

The chain combines TRBV21-1 with TRBJ2-7. TRBV21-1 is termed a pseudogene. CDR3 length: 16 amino acids. CDR3 nucleotide sequence: TGTGCCAGCAGCAAAGTGCTGCCAGGGAGAGCCTACGAGCAGTACTTC. Translation: CASSKVLPGRAYEQYF.

The chain has TRBV28 and TRBJ1-2; D remains ambiguous. The CDR3 consists of 17 residues. Germline-derived CDR1 and CDR2 are MDHEN and SYDVKM. V was clipped by 5 bases and J by 2 bases, with 21 bases between them. CDR3 in amino acids: CASSPTNYQRLNYGYTF. DNA for the CDR3: TGTGCCAGCAGTCCAACTAATTACCAGCGTCTAAACTATGGCTACACCTTC.

The rearrangement joins TRBV5-8 to TRBJ1-1; D may be TRBD1 (6 bases). Germline assignment: CDR1 SGHTS and CDR2 YDEGEE. The CDR3 totals 16 residues. V was cut by 4 bases and J by 2 bases, with 18 bases left in between. The CDR3 nucleotides are TGTGCCAGCAGCCCAGTGAGGACAGACAGTAACACTGAAGCTTTCTTT. Translated, it gives CASSPVRTDSNTEAFF.

The CDR3 sequence is CASSSRQGKTQYF. CDR3 DNA sequence: TGCGCCAGCAGCTCCCGACAGGGCAAGACCCAGTACTTC. The chain carries TRBV4-1 and TRBJ2-5; 7 bases map to TRBD1. From germline, CDR1 is MGHRA and CDR2 YSYEKL. The CDR3 has 13 amino acids. The J segment lost 6 bases and the V segment lost 5 bases, leaving 6 bases of the junction unmatched.

This sequence joins TRBV27 and TRBJ2-7; D is possibly TRBD1 (6 bases). The CDR3 runs 13 residues. Germline CDR1 and CDR2: MNHEY and SMNVEV (reference sequence). The germline V and J ends were trimmed by 5 bases and 4 bases, with 12 bases remaining between them. In DNA, the CDR3 is TGTGCCAGCAGTCCAAACGACAGGTACGAGCAGTACTTC. Amino acids: CASSPNDRYEQYF.

The chain links TRBV9 to TRBJ2-2; D call uncertain. V lost 0 bases to trimming and J lost 4 bases, with 4 bases between them. The CDR3 has 13 amino acids. Germline CDR1 SGDLS, CDR2 YYNGEE. CDR3 DNA: TGTGCCAGCAGCGTAGGGATCACCGGGGAGCTGTTTTTT. Protein product: CASSVGITGELFF.

This rearrangement joins TRBV6-5 to TRBJ2-3; TRBD2 matches at 9 bases. The CDR3 contains 14 residues. The germline V gene encodes CDR1 MNHEY and CDR2 SVGAGI. V was clipped by 8 bases and J by 4 bases; unmatched bases: 7. CDR3 DNA sequence: TGTGCCAGCGCTAGCGGGGCCTTCCCAGATACGCAGTATTTT. Encoded protein: CASASGAFPDTQYF.

The rearrangement joins TRBV15 to TRBJ2-7; D perhaps matches TRBD2 (5 bases). The CDR3 has 13 amino acids. Germline V gene lookup returns CDR1 LNHNV and CDR2 YYDKDF (reference sequence). V was shortened by 6 bases and J by 3 bases, with 12 bases between the two germline ends. Here the CDR3 reads CATSEGRDYEQYF. CDR3 sequence (DNA): TGTGCCACCAGTGAGGGCCGCGACTACGAGCAGTACTTC. Full variable domain (missing parts from reference TRBV15 and TRBJ2-7): DAMVIQNPRYQVTQFGKPVTLSCSQTLNHNVMYWYQQKSSQAPKLLFHYYDKDFNNEADTPDNFQSRRPNTSFCFLDIRSPGLGDTAMYLCATSEGRDYEQYFGPGTRLTVT.

This clone was seen a single time. The chain carries TRBV10-1 and TRBJ2-1; 8 positions match TRBD2. This CDR3 comprises 16 residues. Germline CDR1 is WNHNN and CDR2 is SYGVQD (reference sequence). Losses at the gene ends were 4 bases for V and 7 bases for J; bases not matched to a gene: 12. The CDR3 reads CASSGGAGGLRNEQFF. The CDR3 DNA reads TGCGCCAGCAGTGGGGGCGCGGGAGGCCTGAGGAATGAGCAGTTCTTC.

The J gene is TRBJ2-3, the V gene TRBV18, with D unresolved. Germline V lookup: CDR1 KGHSH, CDR2 LQKENI. The CDR3 extends over 12 amino acids. Deletions cut 3 bases from V and 5 bases from J, with 6 bases between. CDR3 nucleotide sequence: TGTGCCAGCTCACCCCCAGGAGATACGCAGTATTTT. Protein: CASSPPGDTQYF.

The chain carries TRBV4-1 and TRBJ2-3; 8 bases are shared with TRBD1. V lost 5 bases and J lost 0; bases outside the gene matches: 7. The CDR3 runs to 16 residues. From germline, CDR1 is MGHRA and CDR2 YSYEKL. CDR3 residues: CASSKTDRASTDTQYF. CDR3 in DNA: TGCGCCAGCAGCAAGACGGACAGGGCCAGCACAGATACGCAGTATTTT.

The chain has TRBV19 and TRBJ2-1; 9 bases match TRBD2. V shed 4 bases, J shed 5 bases, and the junction held 3 bases outside the gene matches. Germline V lookup: CDR1 LNHDA, CDR2 SQIVND (reference sequence). CDR3 length: 14 amino acids. CDR3 loop: CASSTSGAHNEQFF. CDR3 sequence (DNA): TGTGCCAGTAGTACTAGCGGGGCGCACAATGAGCAGTTCTTC.

The chain recombines TRBV4-1 with TRBJ2-3; no clear D. Trimming took 1 base from V and 1 from J, leaving 9 bases between them. CDR3 length: 15 amino acids. Germline CDR1 MGHRA, CDR2 YSYEKL. CDR3 residues: CASSQVGEGTDTQYF. The DNA of the CDR3 is TGCGCCAGCAGCCAAGTGGGCGAGGGCACAGATACGCAGTATTTT.

The chain employs TRBV2 and TRBJ2-7; 8 bases are a match to TRBD1. CDR3 length: 15 amino acids. Germline CDR1 and CDR2: SNHLY and FYNNEI. V was clipped by 4 bases and J by 3 bases; unmatched bases: 8. For the CDR3, the DNA is TGTGCCAGCAGTGGGGACAGGACGGAGGTCTACGAGCAGTACTTC. Its protein product is CASSGDRTEVYEQYF.

This sequence joins TRBV27 and TRBJ2-1; the D gene could be TRBD1 or TRBD2 (5 bases each). The V end lost 5 bases, the J end lost 2 bases, and 10 bases lay between the germline ends. Looked up from germline, CDR1 is MNHEY and CDR2 is SMNVEV (reference sequence). CDR3 length equals 14 residues. The CDR3 region has the DNA TGTGCCAGCAGTCCGGGACCTACCTACAATGAGCAGTTCTTC. Translating gives CASSPGPTYNEQFF.

This clone was seen only a few times. The chain has TRBV5-1 and TRBJ2-5; a weak D match, TRBD2 (6 bases). The germline V gene encodes CDR1 SGHRS and CDR2 YFSETQ. This CDR3 comprises 14 residues. V was shortened by 2 bases and J by 4 bases, with 12 bases between the two germline ends. CDR3 sequence (DNA): TGCGCCAGCAGCTTACCGTCGACTAGAGAGACCCAGTACTTC. It translates to CASSLPSTRETQYF.

The rearrangement uses TRBV30 and TRBJ1-1; D possibly corresponds to TRBD1 (6 bases). The CDR3 covers 14 residues. Germline V gene sequence: CDR1 GTSNPN, CDR2 SVGIG (reference sequence). V lost 5 bases and J lost 3, with 16 bases in between. CDR3 sequence (DNA): TGTGCCTGGGTTCGGCGTAGGGGGGACACTGAAGCTTTCTTT. Translation: CAWVRRRGDTEAFF.

The chain links TRBV4-2 to TRBJ1-1; D remains ambiguous. From germline, CDR1 is LGHNA and CDR2 YNFKEQ. Deletions cut 4 bases from V and 11 bases from J, with 11 bases between. The CDR3 is 11 residues long. The CDR3 region is CASSPGKGAFF. The CDR3 DNA is TGTGCCAGCAGCCCTGGGAAGGGCGCTTTCTTT.

The CDR3 DNA follows: TGTGCCAGCAGTTTAATCGGGGGCAATCAGCCCCAGCATTTT. Protein: CASSLIGGNQPQHF. J is TRBJ1-5 and V is TRBV27; unclear D gene. Germline V gene sequence: CDR1 MNHEY, CDR2 SMNVEV (reference sequence). The V end was cut by 2 bases, the J end by 2 bases, with 7 bases between. CDR3 length: 14 residues.

This chain connects TRBV4-2 to TRBJ2-1; 10 bases map to TRBD2. Germline loops: CDR1 LGHNA, CDR2 YNFKEQ. The length of the CDR3 is 20 residues. V dropped 0 bases and J dropped 4; count of bases not matched to a gene: 15. For the CDR3, the DNA is TGTGCCAGCAGCCAAGATCCCCTTCCCCGACTAGCGGGTTCTTACAATGAGCAGTTCTTC. It encodes CASSQDPLPRLAGSYNEQFF.

This clone was recorded a few times. V is TRBV7-6 and J is TRBJ2-2; no firm D call. With 6 bases removed from V and 5 bases from J, the gap between germline ends came to 13 bases. CDR3 length equals 14 residues. CDR1 SGHVS and CDR2 FNYEAQ come from the germline V gene. The CDR3 loop reads CASRPGAPTGELFF. CDR3 DNA sequence: TGTGCCAGCAGGCCCGGTGCCCCGACCGGGGAGCTGTTTTTT. The full variable domain, completed using reference TRBV7-6 and TRBJ2-2, is GAGVSQSPRYKVTKRGQDVALRCDPISGHVSLYWYRQALGQGPEFLTYFNYEAQQDKSGLPNDRFSAERPEGSISTLTIQRTEQRDSAMYRCASRPGAPTGELFFGEGSRLTVL.

The V call is TRBV7-8, the J call TRBJ2-3, with 9 bases that match TRBD1. This CDR3 has 15 residues. J was trimmed by 3 bases and V by 6 bases; bases with no gene match: 7. Germline CDR1 is SGHVS and CDR2 is FQNEAQ. CDR3 sequence (DNA): TGTGCCAGCAGACGTACAGGGGGCGCAACAGATACGCAGTATTTT. It is translated as CASRRTGGATDTQYF.